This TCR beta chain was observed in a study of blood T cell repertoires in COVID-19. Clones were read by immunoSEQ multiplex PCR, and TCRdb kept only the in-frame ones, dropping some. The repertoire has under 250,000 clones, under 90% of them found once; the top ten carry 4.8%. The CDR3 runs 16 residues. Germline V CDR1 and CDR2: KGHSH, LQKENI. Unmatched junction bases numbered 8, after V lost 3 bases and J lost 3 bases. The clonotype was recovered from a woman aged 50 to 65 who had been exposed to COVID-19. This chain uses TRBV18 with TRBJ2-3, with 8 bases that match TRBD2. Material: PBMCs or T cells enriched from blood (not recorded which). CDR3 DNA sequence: TGTGCCAGCTCACCCTTGGCGGGGGGTTCAACAGATACGCAGTATTTT. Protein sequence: CASSPLAGGSTDTQYF.